This TCR beta chain originates from a study of shared T cell receptors in the human thymus. The data were produced by immunoSEQ multiplex PCR, yet TCRdb's version contains in-frame clones alone and is incomplete. Of some 640,000 clones in the sample, about 87% were seen once. A further study also used this sample, focusing on human thymus T cells.

The source of this sequence is a boy less than two years old with a congenital heart defect. Sequenced: thymocytes.

This CDR3 is CASGLSSPHGEAKNIQYF. The CDR3 DNA sequence: TGTGCTAGTGGTTTGTCAAGCCCCCATGGTGAGGCCAAAAACATTCAGTACTTC. The chain couples TRBV12-5 to TRBJ2-4; no firm D call. The CDR3 runs to 18 residues. Germline V CDR1 and CDR2: LGHNT, FRNRAP. Trimming cost V 2 bases and J 1 base, with 18 bases left between them.